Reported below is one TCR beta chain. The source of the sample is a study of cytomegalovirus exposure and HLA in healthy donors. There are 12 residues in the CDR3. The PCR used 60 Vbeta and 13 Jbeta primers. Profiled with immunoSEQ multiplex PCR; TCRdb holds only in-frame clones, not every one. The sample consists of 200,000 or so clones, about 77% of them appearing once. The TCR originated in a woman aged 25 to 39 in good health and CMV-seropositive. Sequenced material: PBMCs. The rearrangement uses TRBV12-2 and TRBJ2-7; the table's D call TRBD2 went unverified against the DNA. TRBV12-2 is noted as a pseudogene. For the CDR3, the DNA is TGTGCAAGTCGCCAGACTAGCTACGAGCAGTACTTC. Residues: CASRQTSYEQYF.